The entry below describes one TCR beta chain. The junction differs from germline at one of its ends, possibly a read error. The data were taken from a study of cytomegalovirus exposure and HLA in healthy donors. Across the study: Membership in the Caucasian-associated ancestry cluster was found for about 84% of 300 to 400 genotyped donors.

Both 60 Vbeta primers and 13 Jbeta primers went into the PCR. The repertoire was sequenced with immunoSEQ multiplex PCR; TCRdb's copy has only in-frame clones and lacks some. The sample lists approximately 75,000 clones, less than 85% occurring once. Germline values: CDR1 LNHDA, CDR2 SQIVND (reference sequence). The CDR3 covers 15 residues. The sequenced sample was PBMCs. This receptor was taken from a male donor in good health and CMV-seronegative. The V call is TRBV19, the J call TRBJ1-1; 9 bases align to TRBD1. The CDR3 here is CASSIDRGADTEAFF. DNA for the CDR3: TGTGCCAGTAGCATAGACAGGGGGGCGGACACTGAAGCTTTCTTT. The full variable domain, its missing parts supplied by reference TRBV19 and TRBJ1-1, is DGGITQSPKYLFRKEGQNVTLSCEQNLNHDAMYWYRQDPGQGLRLIYYSQIVNDFQKGDIAEGYSVSREKKESFPLTVTSAQKNPTAFYLCASSIDRGADTEAFFGQGTRLTVV.